Listed below are T cell receptor beta chains from one sample, sequenced in a study of PD-L1 blockade in urothelial cancer. Using immunoSEQ multiplex PCR, the repertoire was profiled, and TCRdb retains in-frame clones only, with some absent. Among 100,000 or so clones listed, roughly nine tenths were seen once. Sequences were derived from PBMCs, sampled around atezolizumab (anti-PD-L1) treatment. These receptors were taken from an elderly woman with urothelial cancer. Both conserved end residues are part of each CDR3.

j_call v_call cdr3_length cdr3_aa
TRBJ1-2 TRBV28 13 CASRRGTDYGYTF
TRBJ2-5 TRBV7-3 15 CASSLYGTYQETQYF
TRBJ2-2 TRBV5-1 14 CASSQSGGTGELFF
TRBJ2-7 TRBV4-2 14 CASSQATGTYEQYF
TRBJ2-1 TRBV5-4 13 CASSLPAGGEQFF
TRBJ2-3 TRBV19 13 CASSMIHTDTQYF
TRBJ2-1 TRBV5-4 15 CASSWTGLAGEEQFF
TRBJ2-3 TRBV7-3 17 CASSRFQVNPTTDTQYF
TRBJ2-7 TRBV4-2 17 CASSQASLAGGPREQYF
TRBJ2-2 TRBV19 13 CGTGVGNTGELFF
TRBJ2-5 TRBV7-2 13 CASSAGTQETQYF
TRBJ2-1 TRBV5-1 18 CASSLGALRSSSYNEQFF
TRBJ2-3 TRBV7-9 15 CASSFGTPSTDTQYF
TRBJ1-2 TRBV11-2 12 CASSPDSIGYTF
TRBJ1-5 TRBV7-6 16 CASSPGQAGGNQPQHF
TRBJ1-2 TRBV4-1 14 CASSPGTLGYGYTF
TRBJ2-7 TRBV5-1 15 CASSFEDTRWHEQYF
TRBJ2-3 TRBV15 17 CATRIGRTGLFTDTQYF
TRBJ2-7 TRBV2 15 CASSRRLAGVYEQYF
TRBJ1-1 TRBV15 17 CATSRDWGTATGTEAFF
TRBJ2-5 TRBV27 17 CASSLRRDSLSQETQYF
TRBJ1-2 TRBV28 13 CASRTGLIYGYTF
TRBJ2-7 TRBV28 16 CASSLPLAGGSDEQYF
TRBJ2-7 TRBV7-9 14 CASSIPGLNYEQYF
TRBJ2-5 TRBV5-4 15 CASSFPGQDKETQYF
TRBJ2-2 TRBV7-9 15 CASSYLSGGVGELFF
TRBJ2-1 TRBV5-6 12 CASSLDNNEQFF
TRBJ1-1 TRBV5-1 16 CASSRGLLLENTEAFF
TRBJ2-1 TRBV28 13 CASSFGALNEQFF
TRBJ2-7 TRBV5-4 14 CASSEVGRPVEQYF
TRBJ1-1 TRBV27 15 CASSPFSTSGTEAFF
TRBJ2-1 TRBV9 16 CASSATSGRAHNEQFF
TRBJ2-7 TRBV5-1 15 CASTKAGALSYEQYF
TRBJ2-7 TRBV28 14 CASSFRDRVYEQYF
TRBJ1-1 TRBV5-6 14 CASSYRGLDTEAFF
TRBJ1-3 TRBV4-2 19 CASSDVPGQGAASGNTIYF
TRBJ2-7 TRBV5-4 12 CASSFRTSRKYF
TRBJ2-5 TRBV19 14 CASSRTANQETQYF
TRBJ2-7 TRBV4-1 15 CASSPSPGTVYEQYF
TRBJ2-7 TRBV6-1 14 CASTPGTSLYEQYF
TRBJ2-1 TRBV29-1 15 CSVESSGQQFDEQFF
TRBJ1-1 TRBV4-2 14 CASSQEITGDRAFF
TRBJ1-1 TRBV5-4 13 CASSRVMNTEAFF
TRBJ1-5 TRBV28 13 CASSPGGPQPQHF
TRBJ1-1 TRBV28 14 CASSTRVSNTEAFF
TRBJ2-1 TRBV5-1 16 CASSLSGTGFQDEQFF
TRBJ2-3 TRBV4-1 17 CASSQDKAGGPRDTQYF
TRBJ2-3 TRBV7-9 17 CASSLGSSSGSTDTQYF
TRBJ2-5 TRBV28 15 CASSLVQGPGETQYF
TRBJ2-5 TRBV9 16 CASSPGQREGQETQYF
TRBJ2-7 TRBV2 15 CASTEGLARTYEQYF
TRBJ1-2 TRBV5-1 14 CASSLDLTAGGYTF
TRBJ2-2 TRBV9 18 CASSPRTSRRGNTGELFF
TRBJ2-3 TRBV2 15 CASRGLPSGTDTQYF
TRBJ2-7 TRBV4-1 16 CASRERPGTGDYEQYF